The present TCR beta chain was sequenced within a study of cytomegalovirus exposure and HLA in healthy donors listed by TCRdb under 2017. Regarding the research as a whole: An earlier analysis of roughly 630 of the donors reported roughly 300 Gb of sequence data and some 100 million unique TCR beta sequences from 150 million to 200 million T cells. Alongside the repertoire data, information on donor age, sex, ethnicity and CMV serostatus was compiled. The study aimed to test whether cataloging public T cell receptors could reveal signatures of past pathogen exposure. Both class I and class II loci were covered by HLA typing, at four-digit resolution. Of the 300 to 450 genotyped donors, 81% were placed in the genetic ancestry cluster associated with self-reported Caucasian donors. A later analysis re-analyzed previously published TCR beta repertoires from roughly 630 donors and added high-resolution HLA genotyping to study TCR occurrence patterns. Approximately 300 gigabases of sequencing data and around 87 million unique TCR sequences were included in an early release covering several hundred HLA-typed donors. A separate validation cohort of roughly 130 different subjects was used in addition to the roughly 700-subject first cohort. An earlier analysis of 500 to 650 of the donors applied high-throughput TCR beta sequencing to assess whether each TCR beta V gene segment acted as functional or pseudogenic. Four or five DR-DQ haplotypes were handled as single units for association and clustering because linkage in the cohort was strong. In a later genetic analysis, genome-wide SNP genotypes for about three fifths of the roughly 670 donors were used, and that subset was treated as a discovery cohort. Every discovery cohort repertoire had been produced on one sequencing platform. The study used immunosequencing to profile the T cell repertoires of about 670 subjects and linked those repertoires to cytomegalovirus serostatus. Rather than using new phenotypic data, the later analysis identified candidate immune exposures from TCR beta sequences and from how often those sequences occurred across donors. To predict cytomegalovirus infection status, the study brought together high-throughput TCR immunosequencing, statistical association of individual TCRs with disease status, and machine learning. The number of typed donors differed by locus: roughly 629-640 for A, B, C, DRB1 and DQB1; 500 to 550 for DQA1; approximately 610 for DPA1; and 400 to 480 for DPB1. Among some 400 genotyped donors of the cohort, an average of about 240,000 unique TCR beta nucleotide sequences were sequenced per donor, roughly a sixth of them non-productive. Broad study findings and their caveats: Strong co-occurrence of HLA alleles, especially DR and DQ, made assigning TCR associations to individual alleles difficult. For the cohort, immune exposure information was limited to CMV serostatus. In a later genetic analysis, fewer N-insertions in productive TCRs were reported among donors in an Asian-associated ancestry cluster than the roughly 700-donor mean. At a false discovery rate of 0.05, a later analysis linked 16,951 TCR beta sequences to specific HLA alleles. A further reported finding was that TCR beta sequences accurately predicted the HLA-A and HLA-B alleles for most subjects in the first cohort. A later analysis found that TCR association rates varied across HLA loci, with DRB1 alleles showing the most associated TCRs and HLA-C alleles the fewest. Because counts were too low, roughly 17 rarely observed V segments, including chromosome 9 orphons, were left out of the earlier analysis of some 600 of the donors. Roughly uniform sequencing depth across donors was assumed in presence/absence analyses, although this assumption may not hold. According to a later analysis, parvovirus B19, influenza, CMV and Epstein-Barr virus appeared linked to several top co-occurrence clusters. A few of the identified cytomegalovirus-associated TCR beta chains were confirmed in vitro to be specific for cytomegalovirus antigens. According to a later analysis, most CMV-associated TCR beta chains appeared to be HLA-restricted, and the HLA associations seemed to be driven largely by CMV exposure. The study listed 150 to 200 TCR beta chains as associated with cytomegalovirus. In this cohort, only TCR beta chains were sequenced, and detectable features were limited by the absence of alpha or paired-chain data. Broadly in line with IMGT annotations, most TCR beta V segments showed up in productive rearrangements about 90% or about 30% of the time in an earlier analysis of approximately 640 of the donors. While some public TCRs were present in many individuals, most TCR sequences turned up only very rarely across donors. An association between a missense DCLRE1C variant and V-gene and J-gene trimming of TCR beta chains was found in a later genetic analysis and replicated in an independent cohort. Some IMGT-functional V segments, including TRBV6-2 and TRBV6-3, could not be told apart with the 87-base-pair reads, so those segments were excluded. Cytomegalovirus status was reported to be diagnosed by the classifier with high specificity and sensitivity in both the original and validation cohorts. A cluster of highly shared sequence variants was judged likely to represent a technical artifact of the sequencing pipeline. Correlated functional status among segregating V segments might reflect linkage disequilibrium, but an unknown experimental factor could not be ruled out. In a later analysis, HLA-associated TCR beta chains showed more clonal expansion and lower generation probabilities than non-associated chains that were equally common. It was suggested by the authors that the approach could potentially be generalized to other disease states and immunological phenotypes. Because some donors lacked HLA typing at each locus, the association tests relied only on the typed subset.

Libraries were prepared through the immunoSEQ multiplex PCR assay. The multiplex PCR relied on a mix of 60 forward primers for TCR Vbeta segments and 13 reverse primers for TCR Jbeta segments. The CDR3 region of rearranged TCR beta genes was amplified from genomic DNA by a multiplex PCR assay. The amplified TCR beta libraries were sequenced on the Illumina HiSeq System as 87-base-pair reads. On the study's bioinformatics: In a later analysis, roughly 80 million unique TCR beta chains were counted across the roughly 610 repertoires, and approximately 11 million of these chains were shared by at least two donors. A nearest-neighbor algorithm error-corrected the raw reads and collapsed the reads into unique sequences, merging closely related sequences to remove PCR and sequencing errors. CDR3 sequences were aligned to IMGT reference sequences to assign V, D and J gene segments. For a sequence to be retained, at least a six-nucleotide match to both a V gene segment and a J gene segment was required. A rearrangement was called productive if the CDR3 had no stop codons and remained in frame with V and J, and every other rearrangement was called non-productive. CDR3 was defined by IMGT convention, running from the second conserved V-encoded cysteine to the conserved J-encoded phenylalanine. In an earlier analysis of approximately 500 of the donors, sequences lacking an unambiguous match to a single V gene segment were excluded. In an earlier analysis of 450 to 750 of the donors, a V segment was called functional when productive rearrangements were above 56.7%, and segregating when the standard deviation between donors exceeded 5%. To diagnose cytomegalovirus status from the catalog of TCR beta chain sequences, a statistical classification framework was built. A later analysis assigned V and J genes by comparing TCR nucleotide sequences with IMGT/GENE-DB human TR gene sequences. A later analysis assigned CDR3 sequences and most-parsimonious VDJ recombination scenarios with the TCRdist pipeline. A later analysis defined each TCR beta chain by its CDR3 amino acid sequence plus V-gene family, and excluded reads lacking a unique V-gene family. To address suspected cross-contamination and a sequencing artifact, a later analysis removed a few hundred highly shared, low-generation-probability nucleotide sequences. In a later analysis, a clonal expansion index was calculated for each public chain from normalized within-repertoire ranks of inferred template counts. In a later analysis, generation probabilities were computed with a VDJ recombination model fitted to out-of-frame rearrangements, and the resulting probabilities were checked against IGoR. In a later analysis, hypergeometric tests were used to score TCR-TCR, TCR-HLA and TCR-CMV co-occurrence, with a repertoire-size bias correction applied to TCR pairs. To estimate false discovery rates, a later analysis permuted the HLA or CMV assignments 20 times. In a later analysis, co-occurring TCRs were grouped using DBSCAN, and TCRdist sequence similarity was added for clustering within HLA-allele-positive subsets. Repertoires with fewer than 30,000 or more than 120,000 public chains were left out of co-occurrence clustering, as were five repertoires with anomalous nucleotide sharing. TCRdb carries this immuneACCESS record with in-frame sequences only. Its versions omit some clonotypes, under half of them owing to an unresolved V gene in the studies checked, with the rest unexplained. The DNA was the basis for D and trimming; V, J and clone size are from that table. The sample records approximately 140,000 clones, around 90% of which are singletons. The biggest ten clones account for 0.51% of the sample.

Between the V and J ends, shortened by 2 bases and 5 bases respectively, the junction contains 12 bases. The CDR3 goes from the cysteine to the phenylalanine over 14 residues. Solely the CDR3 DNA is kept, with 42 bases framed from the first base. CDR1 SGHVS and CDR2 FNYEAQ were looked up in the germline V gene. In total, roughly 670 healthy bone marrow donors made up the cohort. At the time of sampling, every cohort member was nominally healthy, though immune exposures that went unrecorded were likely present. The donor tested CMV seronegative and was one of the 352 seronegative cohort members. Every donor gave a peripheral blood sample, and the peripheral blood mononuclear cells from that sample were used for TCR beta sequencing. Genomic DNA extraction from the blood cell samples was performed with the Qiagen DNeasy Blood Extraction Kit. Concerning this clone itself: The antigen it recognizes is unknown. No much larger clonotype is one base removed from it; base qualities were not supplied.

The sequence joins TRBV7-6 to TRBJ1-1, with an unclear D gene assignment. Sequencing input: PBMCs. This TCR came from a woman in her 40s in good health and CMV-seronegative. The CDR3 protein sequence reads: CASSLMSGGTEAFF. The DNA sequence is as follows: TGTGCCAGCAGCTTAATGTCGGGAGGGACTGAAGCTTTCTTT.